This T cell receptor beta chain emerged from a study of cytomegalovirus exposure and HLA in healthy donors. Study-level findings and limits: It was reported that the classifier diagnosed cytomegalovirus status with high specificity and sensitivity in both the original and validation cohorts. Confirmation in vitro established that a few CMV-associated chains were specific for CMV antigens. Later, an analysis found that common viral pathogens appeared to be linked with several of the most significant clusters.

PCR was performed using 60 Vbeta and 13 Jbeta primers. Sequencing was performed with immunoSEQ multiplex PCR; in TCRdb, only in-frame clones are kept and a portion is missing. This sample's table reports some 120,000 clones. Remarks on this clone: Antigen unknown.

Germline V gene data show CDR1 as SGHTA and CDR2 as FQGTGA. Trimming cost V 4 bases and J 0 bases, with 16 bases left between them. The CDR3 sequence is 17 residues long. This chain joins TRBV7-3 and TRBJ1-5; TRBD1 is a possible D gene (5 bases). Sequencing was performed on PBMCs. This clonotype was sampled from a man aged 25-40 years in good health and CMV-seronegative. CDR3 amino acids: CASSSLTEAISNQPQHF. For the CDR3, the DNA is TGTGCCAGCAGCTCCTTGACAGAGGCTATTAGCAATCAGCCCCAGCATTTT.